This TCR beta chain was profiled in a study of T-cell memory formation after mild COVID-19. Turning to the study itself: Clusters of TCRs were largely donor specific.

CDR1 is ENHRY, CDR2 SYGVKD, per germline. V was shortened by 0 bases and J by 11 bases, with 11 bases between the two germline ends. This CDR3 comprises 13 residues. Worth noting for this clonotype: Its antigen is undetermined.

Overall study findings and caveats: Clones that contracted from day 15 to 85 had balanced CD4/CD8; later expanders were CD4+ biased.

In TCRdb, the 5' RACE reads were re-called with MiXCR into one record per CDR3 protein. The sample records about 360,000 distinct CDR3 sequences, 13% to 15% being singletons. The receptor was isolated from a man aged 18-30 years who had mild COVID-19 (a few samples of this study predate the infection). Cell type and time point are not known. The J gene is TRBJ1-5, the V gene TRBV10-3; tentatively, D is TRBD1 (6 bases). The specimen was PBMCs or a T cell subset sorted from them (not recorded which). The DNA of the CDR3 is TGTGCCATCAGTGAGTCGGCCCCAGGGGCCCAGCATTTT. Protein sequence: CAISESAPGAQHF.